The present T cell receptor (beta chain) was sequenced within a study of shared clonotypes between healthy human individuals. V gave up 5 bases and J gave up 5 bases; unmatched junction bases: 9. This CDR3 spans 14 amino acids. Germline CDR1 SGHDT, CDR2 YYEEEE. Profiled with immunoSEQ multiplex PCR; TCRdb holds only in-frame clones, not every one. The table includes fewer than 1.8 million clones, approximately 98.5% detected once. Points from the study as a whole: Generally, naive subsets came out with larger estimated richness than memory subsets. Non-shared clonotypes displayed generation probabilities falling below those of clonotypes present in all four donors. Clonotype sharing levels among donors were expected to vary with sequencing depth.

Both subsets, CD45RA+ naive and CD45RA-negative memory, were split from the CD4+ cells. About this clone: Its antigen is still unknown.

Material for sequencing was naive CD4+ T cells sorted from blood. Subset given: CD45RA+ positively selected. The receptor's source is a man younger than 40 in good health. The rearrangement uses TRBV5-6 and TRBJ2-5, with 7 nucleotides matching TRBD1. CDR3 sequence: CASSTEGGWETQYF. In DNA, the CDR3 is TGTGCCAGCAGTACTGAAGGGGGCTGGGAGACCCAGTACTTC.